The 12 T cell receptor beta chains presented below share a single source sample, sequenced in a study of blood T cell repertoires in COVID-19. The assay was immunoSEQ multiplex PCR, and TCRdb's table has in-frame clones only and misses some. The data contain roughly 700,000 clones, 90% of them singletons. Sequencing input: peripheral blood. The source of these receptors is a woman under 30 with acute or convalescent COVID-19.

The chain employs TRBV6-2 or TRBV6-3 and TRBJ1-1; TRBD1 agrees at 8 bases. Per germline, CDR1 MNHEY and CDR2 SVGEGT. The V segment lost 0 bases and the J segment 5 bases; nucleotides outside the gene matches: 11. The CDR3 covers 17 residues. In DNA, the CDR3 is TGTGCCAGCAGTTACTCGCACTCAACAGGGGGAGAAACTGAAGCTTTCTTT. Protein product: CASSYSHSTGGETEAFF.

V usage is TRBV19 and J usage is TRBJ1-6; 10 bases map to TRBD1. Germline lookup yields CDR1 LNHDA and CDR2 SQIVND (reference sequence). CDR3 size: 16 residues. The V segment lost 3 bases and the J segment 7 bases; nucleotides outside the gene matches: 6. This CDR3 reads CASSIPGQGRNSPLHF. The CDR3 DNA reads as TGTGCCAGTAGTATTCCGGGACAGGGGCGGAATTCACCCCTCCACTTT.

The gene calls are TRBV2 and TRBJ1-1; D remains unclear. Germline lookup yields CDR1 SNHLY and CDR2 FYNNEI. CDR3 length equals 15 residues. Deletions cut 6 bases from V and 3 bases from J, with 17 bases between. Here the CDR3 DNA reads TGTGCCAGCAGGCCGGCGGGAGTTTACCACACTGAAGCTTTCTTT. This translates into CASRPAGVYHTEAFF.

The rearrangement joins TRBV10-3 to TRBJ2-2; tentative D call: TRBD1 (6 bases). The germline V and J ends were trimmed by 8 bases and 7 bases, with 14 bases remaining between them. The CDR3 is 13 residues long. Germline lookup yields CDR1 ENHRY and CDR2 SYGVKD. The CDR3 bases are TGTGCCATCGAAGGCAGGGGTAGCGGGGAGCTGTTTTTT. Translation: CAIEGRGSGELFF.

The rearrangement uses TRBV9 and TRBJ1-2; 7 bases map to TRBD1. This CDR3 is built from 17 residues. With V trimmed by 0 bases and J by 0 bases, 8 bases remained unmatched. The V gene's germline CDR1 is SGDLS and CDR2 YYNGEE. This CDR3 reads CASSVGQGDHSNYGYTF. In DNA form, the CDR3 reads TGTGCCAGCAGCGTAGGGCAGGGGGATCATTCTAACTATGGCTACACCTTC.

This clone was seen a few times. The V and J genes are TRBV6-4 and TRBJ1-1; 7 bases fit TRBD1. Germline CDR1 MRHNA, CDR2 SNTAGT. CDR3 size: 14 residues. The trim removed 3 bases at V and 1 base at J, leaving 2 bases unmatched. CDR3 in DNA: TGTGCCAGCAGTGAGTCAGGGGGGAACACTGAAGCTTTCTTT. It is translated as CASSESGGNTEAFF.

The V call is TRBV11-2, the J call TRBJ1-1, with D possibly TRBD1 on 5 matching bases. Germline loops: CDR1 SGHAT, CDR2 FQNNGV. Deletions cut 6 bases from V and 1 base from J, with 15 bases between. The CDR3 extends over 15 amino acids. CDR3 in amino acids: CASRPPGGGNTEAFF. CDR3 sequence (DNA): TGTGCCAGCAGACCTCCTGGGGGGGGGAACACTGAAGCTTTCTTT.

V gene TRBV5-4 combines with J gene TRBJ1-2; 9 nucleotides match TRBD1. Losses at the gene ends were 3 bases for V and 9 bases for J; bases not matched to a gene: 9. The CDR3 is 14 residues long. Germline lookup yields CDR1 SGHNT and CDR2 YYREEE (reference sequence). CDR3 sequence (DNA): TGTGCCAGCAGCTCGTCCCGGGACAGGGTCCGCTACACCTTC. This translates into CASSSSRDRVRYTF.

This clone appeared a single time. The chain combines TRBV7-2 with TRBJ1-2; D is perhaps TRBD1 (5 bases). V lost 5 bases, J lost 4 bases, and 11 bases lay in between. Per the germline V gene, CDR1 is SGHTA and CDR2 is FQGNSA. The CDR3 sequence is 13 residues long. CDR3 coding DNA: TGTGCCAGCAGCCAATGGGGGGGCTATGGCTACACCTTC. It translates to CASSQWGGYGYTF.

V is TRBV9 and J is TRBJ2-3; 9 bases map to TRBD2. Germline V gives CDR1 SGDLS, CDR2 YYNGEE. The CDR3 contains 15 residues. The V and J ends lost 7 bases and 0 bases, in that order; junction bases with no gene match: 6. CDR3 DNA sequence: TGTGCCAGCGGGTCAGCGGGGGGAAGCACAGATACGCAGTATTTT. Residues: CASGSAGGSTDTQYF.

The genes are TRBV4-3 and TRBJ2-1, with D possibly TRBD1 on 6 matching bases. This CDR3 is 17 amino acids long. The V end was cut by 0 bases, the J end by 5 bases, with 17 bases between. Germline V gene sequence: CDR1 LGHNA, CDR2 YSLEER. CDR3 in amino acids: CASSQDVLRTANNEQFF. The DNA of the CDR3 is TGCGCCAGCAGCCAAGATGTGTTGCGGACAGCAAACAATGAGCAGTTCTTC.

This rearrangement joins TRBV19 to TRBJ1-2; 7 nucleotides line up with TRBD1. The CDR3 totals 17 residues. Losses at the gene ends were 4 bases for V and 4 bases for J; bases not matched to a gene: 15. Germline V lookup: CDR1 LNHDA, CDR2 SQIVND (reference sequence). CDR3 protein: CASSTRQGLGIGYGYTF. The CDR3 DNA is TGTGCCAGTAGTACCCGACAGGGACTCGGCATAGGCTATGGCTACACCTTC.